Here is one TCR beta chain with its context. The target antigen is unknown. The sample originates from a study of shared clonotypes between healthy human individuals. Regarding the study as a whole: Shared across several donors were around 5% of the naive CD4 clonotypes. Larger estimated richness was generally seen in naive subsets than in memory subsets.

The CDR3 totals 16 residues. V lost 1 base and J 2 bases, leaving 13 bases between the germline ends. Germline values: CDR1 SGHVS, CDR2 FNYEAQ. Among the donors, all were Caucasian adults who lived in Nashville, Tennessee. Each subset's genomic DNA was shared equally among a number of immunoSEQ plates. Profiled with immunoSEQ multiplex PCR; TCRdb holds only in-frame clones, not every one. The sample contains millions of clones, more than 80% of which appear only once. This clonotype originated in a man aged 18 to 29 in good health. Some clones in this sample may be carry-over from other donors' samples. The sample was naive CD4+ T cells from PBMCs. Stated subset: CD45RA+ positively selected. The chain carries TRBV7-6 and TRBJ2-3; D unresolved. The CDR3 DNA follows: TGTGCCAGCAGCTTAGTACCGGCTAGGGACACAGATACGCAGTATTTT. Translating gives CASSLVPARDTDTQYF.